One sample yielded the 20 T cell receptor beta chains listed below, sequenced in a study of beta chain features in type 1 diabetes. Expressed TCRB transcripts were sequenced because the isolated RNA had all been reverse transcribed beforehand. The assay was immunoSEQ multiplex PCR, and TCRdb's table has in-frame clones only and misses some. The sample has 400,000 to 550,000 clones; about an eighth are singletons. Sequencing was performed on naive CD4+ T cells from blood. The receptors shown here come from a woman between 18 and 29 years old in good health.

The J gene is TRBJ1-3, the V gene TRBV7-9, with D perhaps TRBD1 (5 bases). CDR3 length equals 13 residues. V was cut by 5 bases and J by 2 bases, with 7 bases left in between. Germline CDR1 SEHNR, CDR2 FQNEAQ (reference sequence). In nucleotides, the CDR3 is TGTGCCAGCAGCCCAGGGACTGGAAACACCATATATTTT. This encodes CASSPGTGNTIYF.

This clone was counted between two and nine times. The same CDR3 is also encoded by other DNA sequences in this sample. CDR3 sequence (DNA): TGTGCCAGCAGCCCCAGCTACAATGAGCAGTTCTTC. It is translated as CASSPSYNEQFF. This chain joins TRBV9 and TRBJ2-1; D remains unclear. Germline CDR1 SGDLS, CDR2 YYNGEE. CDR3 length: 12 residues. V gave up 4 bases and J gave up 3 bases, with 5 bases separating them. Full variable domain (outside the CDR3, taken from reference TRBV9 and TRBJ2-1): DSGVTQTPKHLITATGQRVTLRCSPRSGDLSVYWYQQSLDQGLQFLIQYYNGEERAKGNILERFSAQQFPDLHSELNLSSLELGDSALYFCASSPSYNEQFFGPGTRLTVL.

In this sample, this clone turned up a few times. The chain links TRBV13 to TRBJ1-1, with D perhaps TRBD1 (5 bases). The CDR3 loop spans 14 amino acids. The V end was cut by 7 bases, the J end by 1 base, with 13 bases between. CDR1 is PRHDT and CDR2 is FYEKMQ in the germline V gene (reference sequence). This CDR3 reads CASMEGRWNTEAFF. The CDR3 DNA reads TGTGCCAGCATGGAGGGACGCTGGAACACTGAAGCTTTCTTT.

This clone has a handful of counts. The chain combines TRBV5-4 with TRBJ2-3; D might be TRBD1 or TRBD2, each matching 5 bases. Trimming shortened V by 3 bases and J by 2 bases, and 7 bases separated the two germline ends. CDR1 and CDR2 from the germline V gene are SGHNT and YYREEE (reference sequence). The CDR3 runs 13 residues. This chain's CDR3 is CASSWGSTDTQYF. The DNA of the CDR3 is TGTGCCAGCAGCTGGGGGTCCACAGATACGCAGTATTTT.

V gene TRBV5-6 combines with J gene TRBJ2-1, with 9 bases matching TRBD1. Trimming removed 4 bases from V and 2 bases from J; junction bases left unmatched: 7. CDR3 length: 16 residues. Germline CDR1 SGHDT, CDR2 YYEEEE. The CDR3 nucleotides read TGTGCCAGCAGCATAAACAGGGGGCTGACCTACAATGAGCAGTTCTTC. This translates into CASSINRGLTYNEQFF.

The sample holds a few counts of this clone. The V gene is TRBV18, the J gene TRBJ1-2; a possible D gene is TRBD1 (5 bases). Germline V gives CDR1 KGHSH, CDR2 LQKENI. The V and J ends lost 3 bases and 8 bases respectively, with 19 bases between them. This CDR3 contains 15 residues. CDR3 nucleotide sequence: TGTGCCAGCTCACCGCGAGAGCAAGGTACAGGCGGCTACACCTTC. Its translation is CASSPREQGTGGYTF.

The gene calls are TRBV9 and TRBJ1-1; D is unresolved. The CDR3 covers 15 residues. CDR1 SGDLS and CDR2 YYNGEE come from the germline V gene. With 4 bases removed from V and 6 bases from J, the gap between germline ends came to 19 bases. CDR3 in DNA: TGTGCCAGCAGCTCACCGGCGGGCGTCGGCGCTGAAGCTTTCTTT. This translates into CASSSPAGVGAEAFF. The full variable domain, with the rest looked up from reference TRBV9 and TRBJ1-1, is DSGVTQTPKHLITATGQRVTLRCSPRSGDLSVYWYQQSLDQGLQFLIQYYNGEERAKGNILERFSAQQFPDLHSELNLSSLELGDSALYFCASSSPAGVGAEAFFGQGTRLTVV.

The rearrangement links TRBV7-9 to TRBJ2-2; 9 bases fit TRBD1. CDR1 SEHNR and CDR2 FQNEAQ come from the germline V gene (reference sequence). J gave up 4 bases and V 8 bases, and 8 bases lay outside the gene matches. This CDR3 contains 15 residues. The CDR3 bases are TGTGCCAGCGGACCCTGGACAGGGGTCACCGGGGAGCTGTTTTTT. Amino acid sequence: CASGPWTGVTGELFF.

The chain couples TRBV6-6 to TRBJ2-5, with TRBD1 matching 7 bases. V shed 6 bases, J shed 0 bases, and the junction held 4 bases outside the gene matches. This CDR3 has 14 residues. Germline V gene data show CDR1 as MNHNY and CDR2 as SVGAGI (reference sequence). CDR3 region: CASSTTGYQETQYF. CDR3 bases: TGTGCCAGCAGCACGACAGGGTACCAAGAGACCCAGTACTTC.

V gene TRBV2 combines with J gene TRBJ2-4; D may correspond to TRBD1 or TRBD2 (5 bases each). The CDR3 is 16 residues long. V was shortened by 6 bases and J by 8 bases, with 23 bases between the two germline ends. Germline assignment: CDR1 SNHLY and CDR2 FYNNEI. This CDR3 is CASRDLNRGRADIQYF. The DNA of the CDR3 is TGTGCCAGCAGGGACCTTAACCGGGGCCGGGCGGACATTCAGTACTTC. Full variable domain (missing parts from reference TRBV2 and TRBJ2-4): EPEVTQTPSHQVTQMGQEVILRCVPISNHLYFYWYRQILGQKVEFLVSFYNNEISEKSEIFDDQFSVERPDGSNFTLKIRSTKLEDSAMYFCASRDLNRGRADIQYFGAGTRLSVL.

This clone was detected a few times. The chain couples TRBV29-1 to TRBJ2-7; 8 positions agree with TRBD1. CDR3 length: 15 amino acids. The J segment lost 1 base and the V segment lost 4 bases, leaving 9 bases of the junction unmatched. Looked up from germline, CDR1 is SQVTM and CDR2 is ANQGSEA. The CDR3 DNA reads TGCAGCGTTGCTGTTCCAGGACAGGGTTCCTACGAGCAGTACTTC. This translates into CSVAVPGQGSYEQYF.

This chain's CDR3 is CASSSTRVDTQYF. CDR3 nucleotides: TGTGCCAGCAGCTCGACTAGGGTGGATACGCAGTATTTT. The chain combines TRBV11-2 with TRBJ2-3; the D gene is possibly TRBD2 (6 bases). V dropped 4 bases and J dropped 6 bases, with 11 bases sitting between them. CDR3 length: 13 amino acids. The germline CDR1 and CDR2 sequences are SGHAT and FQNNGV.

This chain joins TRBV9 and TRBJ1-5; 9 bases align to TRBD1. Germline V gene data show CDR1 as SGDLS and CDR2 as YYNGEE. This CDR3 comprises 14 residues. V lost 3 bases and J lost 7; bases outside the gene matches: 5. In DNA form, the CDR3 reads TGTGCCAGCAGCGCTACAGGGGGCGAGCAGCCCCAGCATTTT. It codes for CASSATGGEQPQHF.

The V gene is TRBV29-1, the J gene TRBJ2-7; 10 bases are shared with TRBD1. This CDR3 has 12 residues. Germline trimming cut 4 bases from V and 7 bases from J; bases unmatched to any gene: 4. Germline V gene lookup returns CDR1 SQVTM and CDR2 ANQGSEA. The CDR3 region is CSVGQGAREQYF. CDR3 nucleotide sequence: TGCAGCGTTGGACAGGGGGCGCGGGAGCAGTACTTC.

This clone was detected only a few times. The chain uses TRBV2 and TRBJ1-1; D gene ambiguous. There are 15 residues in the CDR3. Trimming removed 0 bases from V and 0 bases from J, with 8 bases in between. Looked up from germline, CDR1 is SNHLY and CDR2 is FYNNEI. In DNA form, the CDR3 reads TGTGCCAGCAGTGAAGCTGGACGGGTGAACACTGAAGCTTTCTTT. Amino acid sequence: CASSEAGRVNTEAFF.

This clone was detected a few times. This chain joins TRBV23-1 and TRBJ1-2; weak D call: TRBD1 (5 bases). TRBV23-1 is an ORF, and what it does is uncertain. V dropped 7 bases and J dropped 8 bases, with 17 bases sitting between them. The CDR3 runs 13 residues. The CDR3 loop is CASKDIQKCGYTF. CDR3 bases: TGCGCCAGCAAGGACATCCAAAAATGCGGCTACACCTTC.

This sequence joins TRBV30 and TRBJ2-5, with TRBD2 as a possible D gene (5 bases). Looked up from germline, CDR1 is GTSNPN and CDR2 is SVGIG (reference sequence). Trimming pared 1 base from V and 2 bases from J, leaving 8 bases between. The length of the CDR3 is 13 residues. Written as DNA, the CDR3 is TGTGCCTGGAGTGCGGGGTTTCAAGAGACCCAGTACTTC. It translates to CAWSAGFQETQYF. Supplemented by reference TRBV30 and TRBJ2-5, the full variable domain reads SQTIHQWPATLVQPVGSPLSLECTVEGTSNPNLYWYRQAAGRGLQLLFYSVGIGQISSEVPQNLSASRPQDRQFILSSKKLLLSDSGFYLCAWSAGFQETQYFGPGTRLLVL.

This clone was observed a few times. This chain uses TRBV28 with TRBJ2-7; TRBD1 aligns across 9 bases. This CDR3 region has 15 residues. The junction had 5 bases not matched to a gene; V was cut back by 4 bases and J by 1 base. Germline CDR1 reads MDHEN; CDR2 reads SYDVKM. In DNA form, the CDR3 reads TGTGCCAGCAGTTCCCCCGGGACAGGGTCCTACGAGCAGTACGTC. Amino acid sequence: CASSSPGTGSYEQYV.

The chain links TRBV7-9 to TRBJ2-5, with a possible D match to TRBD2 (5 bases). CDR1 SEHNR and CDR2 FQNEAQ come from the germline V gene (reference sequence). V lost 2 bases, J lost 0 bases, and 10 bases lay in between. There are 15 residues in the CDR3. Here the CDR3 reads CASSLWTSYQETQYF. The CDR3 nucleotides are TGTGCCAGCAGCTTATGGACTTCGTACCAAGAGACCCAGTACTTC.

The chain employs TRBV27 and TRBJ2-3; D might be TRBD1 (5 bases). CDR3 length: 13 amino acids. Germline values: CDR1 MNHEY, CDR2 SMNVEV (reference sequence). Trimming shortened V by 4 bases and J by 3 bases, and 8 bases separated the two germline ends. The CDR3 DNA follows: TGTGCCAGCAGTTCACGACAGACAGATACGCAGTATTTT. As protein: CASSSRQTDTQYF.